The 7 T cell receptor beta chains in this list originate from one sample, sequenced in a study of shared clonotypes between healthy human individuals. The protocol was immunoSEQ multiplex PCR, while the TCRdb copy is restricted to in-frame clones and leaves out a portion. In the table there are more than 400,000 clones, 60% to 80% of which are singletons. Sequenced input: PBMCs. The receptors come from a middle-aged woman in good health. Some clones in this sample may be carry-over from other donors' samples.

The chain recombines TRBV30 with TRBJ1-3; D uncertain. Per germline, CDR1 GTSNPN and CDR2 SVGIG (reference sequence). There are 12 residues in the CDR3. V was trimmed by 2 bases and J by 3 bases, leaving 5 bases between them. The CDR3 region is CAWSSVGNTIYF. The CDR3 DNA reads TGTGCCTGGAGTTCGGTTGGAAACACCATATATTTT.

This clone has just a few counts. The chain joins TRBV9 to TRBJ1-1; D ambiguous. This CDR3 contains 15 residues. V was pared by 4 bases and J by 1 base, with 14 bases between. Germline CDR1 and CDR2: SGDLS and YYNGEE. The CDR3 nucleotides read TGTGCCAGCAGCCCTCACGGCTCGGGGAACACTGAAGCTTTCTTT. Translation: CASSPHGSGNTEAFF. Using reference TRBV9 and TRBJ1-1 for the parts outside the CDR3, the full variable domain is DSGVTQTPKHLITATGQRVTLRCSPRSGDLSVYWYQQSLDQGLQFLIQYYNGEERAKGNILERFSAQQFPDLHSELNLSSLELGDSALYFCASSPHGSGNTEAFFGQGTRLTVV.

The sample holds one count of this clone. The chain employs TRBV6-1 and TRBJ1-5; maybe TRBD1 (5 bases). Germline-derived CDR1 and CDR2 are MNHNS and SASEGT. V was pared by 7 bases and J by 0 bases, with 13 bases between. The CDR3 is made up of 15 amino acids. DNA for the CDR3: TGTGCCAGCACCCGGGGGGGAAATAGCAATCAGCCCCAGCATTTT. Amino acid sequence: CASTRGGNSNQPQHF.

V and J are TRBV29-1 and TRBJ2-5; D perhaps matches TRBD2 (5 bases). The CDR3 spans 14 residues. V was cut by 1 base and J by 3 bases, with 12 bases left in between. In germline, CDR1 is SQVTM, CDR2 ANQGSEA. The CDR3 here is CSVEARVSEETQYF. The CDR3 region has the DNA TGCAGCGTTGAAGCGAGGGTAAGTGAAGAGACCCAGTACTTC.

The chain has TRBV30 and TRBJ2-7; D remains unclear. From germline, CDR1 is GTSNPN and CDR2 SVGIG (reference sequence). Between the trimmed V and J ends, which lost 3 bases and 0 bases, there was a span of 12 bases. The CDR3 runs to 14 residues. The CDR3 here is CAWSASLSSYEQYF. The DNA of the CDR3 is TGTGCCTGGAGCGCCAGTCTCAGCTCCTACGAGCAGTACTTC.

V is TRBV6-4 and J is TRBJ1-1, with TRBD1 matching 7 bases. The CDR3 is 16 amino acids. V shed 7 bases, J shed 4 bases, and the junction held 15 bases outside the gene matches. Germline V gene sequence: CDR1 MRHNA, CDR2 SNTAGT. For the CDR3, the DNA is TGTGCCAGCAAGTATGACGAGGGGGCGGAGTGCACTGAAGCTTTCTTT. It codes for CASKYDEGAECTEAFF.

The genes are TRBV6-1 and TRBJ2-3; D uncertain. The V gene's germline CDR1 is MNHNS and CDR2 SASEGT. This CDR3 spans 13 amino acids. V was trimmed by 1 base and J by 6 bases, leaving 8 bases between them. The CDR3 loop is CASSEEGRDTQYF. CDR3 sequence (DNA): TGTGCCAGCAGTGAAGAGGGCCGGGATACGCAGTATTTT.